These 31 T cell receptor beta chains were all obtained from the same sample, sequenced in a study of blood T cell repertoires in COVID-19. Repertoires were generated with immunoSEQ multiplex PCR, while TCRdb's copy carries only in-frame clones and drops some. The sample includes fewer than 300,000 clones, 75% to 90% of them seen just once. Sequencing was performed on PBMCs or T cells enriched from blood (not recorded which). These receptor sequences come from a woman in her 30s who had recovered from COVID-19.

Written as DNA, the CDR3 is TGTGCCAGCAGCGTAGAGGGGGAAGTTGGCACAGATACGCAGTATTTT. This encodes CASSVEGEVGTDTQYF. V usage is TRBV9 and J usage is TRBJ2-3, with D tentatively TRBD1 (6 bases). The CDR3 totals 16 residues. Germline V CDR1 and CDR2: SGDLS, YYNGEE. V was cut by 0 bases and J by 1 base, with 12 bases left in between.

The CDR3 protein is CASSTQTTGELFF. DNA of the CDR3: TGTGCCAGCAGCACACAGACAACCGGGGAGCTGTTTTTT. The chain carries TRBV9 and TRBJ2-2, with no clear D. The length of the CDR3 is 13 residues. Germline V CDR1 and CDR2: SGDLS, YYNGEE. V was pared by 4 bases and J by 5 bases, with 9 bases between.

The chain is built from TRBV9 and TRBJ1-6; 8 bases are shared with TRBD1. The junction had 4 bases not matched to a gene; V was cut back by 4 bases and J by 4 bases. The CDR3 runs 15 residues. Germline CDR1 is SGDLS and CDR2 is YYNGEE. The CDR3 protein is CASSPGQAYNSPLHF. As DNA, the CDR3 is TGTGCCAGCAGCCCGGGACAGGCTTATAATTCACCCCTCCACTTT.

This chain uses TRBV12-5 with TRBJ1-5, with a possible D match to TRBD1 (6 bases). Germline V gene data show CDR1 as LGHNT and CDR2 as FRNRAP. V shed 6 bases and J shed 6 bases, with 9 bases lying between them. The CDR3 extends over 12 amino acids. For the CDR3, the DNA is TGTGCTAGTGGGCAGGGGAGTCAGCCCCAGCATTTT. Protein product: CASGQGSQPQHF. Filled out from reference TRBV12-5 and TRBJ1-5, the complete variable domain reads DARVTQTPRHKVTEMGQEVTMRCQPILGHNTVFWYRQTMMQGLELLAYFRNRAPLDDSGMPKDRFSAEMPDATLATLKIQPSEPRDSAVYFCASGQGSQPQHFGDGTRLSIL.

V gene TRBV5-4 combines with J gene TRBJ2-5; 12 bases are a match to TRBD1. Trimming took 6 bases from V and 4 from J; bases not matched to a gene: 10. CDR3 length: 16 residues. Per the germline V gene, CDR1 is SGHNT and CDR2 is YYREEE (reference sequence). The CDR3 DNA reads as TGTGCCAGCACACCCTCGGGGACAGGGGGCCCAGAGACCCAGTACTTC. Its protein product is CASTPSGTGGPETQYF.

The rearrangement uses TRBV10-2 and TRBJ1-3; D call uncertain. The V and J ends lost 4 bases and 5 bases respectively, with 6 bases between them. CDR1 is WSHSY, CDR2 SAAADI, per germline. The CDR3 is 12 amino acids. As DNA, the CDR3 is TGCGCCAGCAGTGCCGTTAGAAACACCATATATTTT. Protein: CASSAVRNTIYF.

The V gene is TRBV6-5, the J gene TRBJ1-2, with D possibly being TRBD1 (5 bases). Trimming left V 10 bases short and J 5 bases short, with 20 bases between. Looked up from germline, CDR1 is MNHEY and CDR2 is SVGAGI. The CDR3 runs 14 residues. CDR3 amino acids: CATPPTPGLYGYTF. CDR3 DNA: TGTGCCACCCCCCCCACCCCGGGACTTTATGGCTACACCTTC.

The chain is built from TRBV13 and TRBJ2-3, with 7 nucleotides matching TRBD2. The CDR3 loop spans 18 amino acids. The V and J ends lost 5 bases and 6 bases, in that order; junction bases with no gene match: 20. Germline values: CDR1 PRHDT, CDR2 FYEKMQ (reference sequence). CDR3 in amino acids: CASSPFPTLAAQYDTQYF. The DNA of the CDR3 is TGTGCCAGCAGCCCCTTCCCTACTCTAGCGGCCCAGTACGATACGCAGTATTTT.

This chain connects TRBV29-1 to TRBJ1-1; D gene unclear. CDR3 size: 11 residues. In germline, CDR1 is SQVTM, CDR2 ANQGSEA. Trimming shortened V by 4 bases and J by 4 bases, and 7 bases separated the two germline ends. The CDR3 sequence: CSVGAATEAFF. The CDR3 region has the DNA TGCAGCGTTGGGGCCGCCACTGAAGCTTTCTTT.

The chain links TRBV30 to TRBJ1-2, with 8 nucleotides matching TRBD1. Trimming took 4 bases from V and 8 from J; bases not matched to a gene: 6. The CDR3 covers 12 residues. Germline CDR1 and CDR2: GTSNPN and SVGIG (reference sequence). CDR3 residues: CAWTFRGPGYTF. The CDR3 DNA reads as TGTGCCTGGACCTTCAGGGGGCCCGGCTACACCTTC.

Here the CDR3 reads CASSSVEESLNTEAFF. In DNA form, the CDR3 reads TGTGCCAGCAGCTCCGTTGAGGAAAGTCTGAACACTGAAGCTTTCTTT. This rearrangement joins TRBV9 to TRBJ1-1; D unclear. Germline values: CDR1 SGDLS, CDR2 YYNGEE. Trimming left V 4 bases short and J 0 bases short, with 16 bases between. This CDR3 has 16 amino acids.

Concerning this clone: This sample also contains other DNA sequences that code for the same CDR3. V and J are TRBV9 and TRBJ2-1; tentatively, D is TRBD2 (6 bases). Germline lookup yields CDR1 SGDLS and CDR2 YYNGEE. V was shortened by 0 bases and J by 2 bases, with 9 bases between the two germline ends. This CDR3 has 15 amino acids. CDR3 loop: CASSVAGGTYNEQFF. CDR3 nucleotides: TGTGCCAGCAGCGTAGCTGGCGGGACCTACAATGAGCAGTTCTTC.

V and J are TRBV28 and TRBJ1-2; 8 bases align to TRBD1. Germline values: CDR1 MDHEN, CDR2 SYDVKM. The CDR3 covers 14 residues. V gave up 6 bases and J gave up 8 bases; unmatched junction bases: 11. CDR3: CASSHMGQAGGYTF. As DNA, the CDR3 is TGTGCCAGCAGCCATATGGGACAGGCGGGAGGCTACACCTTC.

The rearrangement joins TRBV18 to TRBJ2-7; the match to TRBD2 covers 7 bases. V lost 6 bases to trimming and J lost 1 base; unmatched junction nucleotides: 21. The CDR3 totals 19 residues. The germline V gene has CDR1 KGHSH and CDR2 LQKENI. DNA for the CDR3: TGTGCCAGCTCCCCAACTCTCCGAGGGGCAGGCGGGGGATCCTACGAGCAGTACTTC. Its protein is CASSPTLRGAGGGSYEQYF. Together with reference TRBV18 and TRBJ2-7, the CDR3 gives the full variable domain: NAGVMQNPRHLVRRRGQEARLRCSPMKGHSHVYWYRQLPEEGLKFMVYLQKENIIDESGMPKERFSAEFPKEGPSILRIQQVVRGDSAAYFCASSPTLRGAGGGSYEQYFGPGTRLTVT.

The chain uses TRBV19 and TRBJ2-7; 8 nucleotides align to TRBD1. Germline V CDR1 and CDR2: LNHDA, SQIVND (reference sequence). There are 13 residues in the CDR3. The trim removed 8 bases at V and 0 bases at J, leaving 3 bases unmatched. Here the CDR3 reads CASATGGSYEQYF. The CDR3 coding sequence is TGTGCCAGTGCAACAGGGGGCTCCTACGAGCAGTACTTC.

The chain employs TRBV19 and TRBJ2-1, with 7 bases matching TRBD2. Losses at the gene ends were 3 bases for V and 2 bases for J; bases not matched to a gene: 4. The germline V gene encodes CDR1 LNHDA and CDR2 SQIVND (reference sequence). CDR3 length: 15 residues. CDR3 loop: CASSIARETYNEQFF. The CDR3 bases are TGTGCCAGTAGTATTGCGCGGGAGACCTACAATGAGCAGTTCTTC.

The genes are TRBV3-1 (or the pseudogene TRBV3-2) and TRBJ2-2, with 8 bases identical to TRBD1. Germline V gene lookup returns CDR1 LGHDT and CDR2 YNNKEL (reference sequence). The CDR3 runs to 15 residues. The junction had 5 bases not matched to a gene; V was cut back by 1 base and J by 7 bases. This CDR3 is CASSQVQGVIGELFF. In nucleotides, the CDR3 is TGTGCCAGCAGCCAAGTACAGGGGGTAATCGGGGAGCTGTTTTTT.

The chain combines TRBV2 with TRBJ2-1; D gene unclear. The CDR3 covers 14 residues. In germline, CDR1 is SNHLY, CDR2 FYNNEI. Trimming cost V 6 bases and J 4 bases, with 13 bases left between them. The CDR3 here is CASSEFLGYNEQFF. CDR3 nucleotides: TGTGCCAGCAGCGAGTTCCTCGGGTACAATGAGCAGTTCTTC.

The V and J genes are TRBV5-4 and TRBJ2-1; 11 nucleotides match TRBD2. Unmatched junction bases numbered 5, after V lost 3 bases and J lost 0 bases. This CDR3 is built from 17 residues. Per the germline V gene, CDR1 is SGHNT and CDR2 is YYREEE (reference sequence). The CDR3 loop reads CASSYLAGGSSYNEQFF. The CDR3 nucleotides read TGTGCCAGCAGCTATCTAGCGGGGGGTAGCTCCTACAATGAGCAGTTCTTC.

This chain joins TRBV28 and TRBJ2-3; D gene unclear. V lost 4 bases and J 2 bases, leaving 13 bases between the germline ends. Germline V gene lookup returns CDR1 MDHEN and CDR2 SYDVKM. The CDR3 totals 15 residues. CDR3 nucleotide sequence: TGTGCCAGCAGTTACCTCCCCAGCGTCACAGATACGCAGTATTTT. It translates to CASSYLPSVTDTQYF. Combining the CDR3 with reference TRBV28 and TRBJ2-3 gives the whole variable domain DVKVTQSSRYLVKRTGEKVFLECVQDMDHENMFWYRQDPGLGLRLIYFSYDVKMKEKGDIPEGYSVSREKKERFSLILESASTNQTSMYLCASSYLPSVTDTQYFGPGTRLTVL.

The CDR3 DNA reads as TGCGCCAGCAGCTTGGACAGGGACACTGAAGCTTTCTTT. Translation gives CASSLDRDTEAFF. This chain joins TRBV5-1 and TRBJ1-1, with a weak D call TRBD1 (6 bases). The CDR3 spans 13 residues. The V end was cut by 0 bases, the J end by 3 bases, with 6 bases between. Germline lookup yields CDR1 SGHRS and CDR2 YFSETQ.

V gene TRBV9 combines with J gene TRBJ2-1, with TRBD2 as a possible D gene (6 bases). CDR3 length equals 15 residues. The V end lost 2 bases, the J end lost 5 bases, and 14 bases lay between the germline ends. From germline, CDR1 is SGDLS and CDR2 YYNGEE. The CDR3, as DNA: TGTGCCAGCAGCGTCGGGAGCTTCTACAACAATGAGCAGTTCTTC. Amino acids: CASSVGSFYNNEQFF. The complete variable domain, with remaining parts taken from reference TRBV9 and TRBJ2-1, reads DSGVTQTPKHLITATGQRVTLRCSPRSGDLSVYWYQQSLDQGLQFLIQYYNGEERAKGNILERFSAQQFPDLHSELNLSSLELGDSALYFCASSVGSFYNNEQFFGPGTRLTVL.

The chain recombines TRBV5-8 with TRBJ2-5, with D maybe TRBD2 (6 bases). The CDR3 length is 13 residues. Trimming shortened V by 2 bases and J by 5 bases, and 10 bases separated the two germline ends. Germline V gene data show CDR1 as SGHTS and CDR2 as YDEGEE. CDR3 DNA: TGTGCCAGCAGCTTCGGTGGGGGGGAGACCCAGTACTTC. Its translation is CASSFGGGETQYF.

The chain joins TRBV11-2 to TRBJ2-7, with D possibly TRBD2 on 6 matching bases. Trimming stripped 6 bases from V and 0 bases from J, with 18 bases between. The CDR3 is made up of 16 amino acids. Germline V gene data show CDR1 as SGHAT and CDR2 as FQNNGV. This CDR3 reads CASRYSLGTSSYEQYF. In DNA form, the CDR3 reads TGTGCCAGCAGGTATTCCTTAGGGACTTCCTCCTACGAGCAGTACTTC.

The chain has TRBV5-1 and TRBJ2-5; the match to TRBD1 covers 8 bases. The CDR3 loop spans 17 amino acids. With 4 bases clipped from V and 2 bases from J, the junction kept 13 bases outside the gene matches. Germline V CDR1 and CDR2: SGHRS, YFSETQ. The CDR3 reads CASSRGTGLGSQETQYF. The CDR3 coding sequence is TGCGCCAGCAGCCGCGGGACAGGCCTCGGAAGTCAAGAGACCCAGTACTTC.

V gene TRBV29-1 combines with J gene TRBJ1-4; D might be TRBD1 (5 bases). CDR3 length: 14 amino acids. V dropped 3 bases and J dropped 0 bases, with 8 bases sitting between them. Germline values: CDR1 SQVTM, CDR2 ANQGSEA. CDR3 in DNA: TGCAGCGTTGAGGGGGGTTCAACTAATGAAAAACTGTTTTTT. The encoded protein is CSVEGGSTNEKLFF.

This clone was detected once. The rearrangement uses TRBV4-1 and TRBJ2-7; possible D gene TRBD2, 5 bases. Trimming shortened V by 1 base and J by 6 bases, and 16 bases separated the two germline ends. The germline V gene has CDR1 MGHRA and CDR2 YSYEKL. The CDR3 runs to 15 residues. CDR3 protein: CASSQGLTIALEQYF. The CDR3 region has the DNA TGCGCCAGCAGCCAAGGACTAACAATAGCGCTCGAGCAGTACTTC.

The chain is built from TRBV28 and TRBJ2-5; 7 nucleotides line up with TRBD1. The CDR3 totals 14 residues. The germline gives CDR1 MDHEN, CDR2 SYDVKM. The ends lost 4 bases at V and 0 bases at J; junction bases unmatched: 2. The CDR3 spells CASSWGQNQETQYF. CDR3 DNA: TGTGCCAGCAGTTGGGGACAGAACCAAGAGACCCAGTACTTC. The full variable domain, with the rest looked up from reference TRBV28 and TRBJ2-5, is DVKVTQSSRYLVKRTGEKVFLECVQDMDHENMFWYRQDPGLGLRLIYFSYDVKMKEKGDIPEGYSVSREKKERFSLILESASTNQTSMYLCASSWGQNQETQYFGPGTRLLVL.

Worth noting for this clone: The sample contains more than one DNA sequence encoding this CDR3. The CDR3 here is CASSLTRNTGELFF. The CDR3 region has the DNA TGTGCCAGCAGCTTGACAAGAAACACCGGGGAGCTGTTTTTT. The chain is built from TRBV5-6 and TRBJ2-2; D remains unclear. Germline V gene data show CDR1 as SGHDT and CDR2 as YYEEEE. The CDR3 runs 14 residues. The V end was cut by 1 base, the J end by 2 bases, with 6 bases between.

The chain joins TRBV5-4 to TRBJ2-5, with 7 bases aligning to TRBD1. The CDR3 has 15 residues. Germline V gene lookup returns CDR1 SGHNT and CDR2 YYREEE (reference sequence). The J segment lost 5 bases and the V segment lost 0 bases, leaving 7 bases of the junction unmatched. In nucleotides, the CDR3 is TGTGCCAGCAGCTTGGGACAGGGATTTGGGGAGACCCAGTACTTC. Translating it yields CASSLGQGFGETQYF.

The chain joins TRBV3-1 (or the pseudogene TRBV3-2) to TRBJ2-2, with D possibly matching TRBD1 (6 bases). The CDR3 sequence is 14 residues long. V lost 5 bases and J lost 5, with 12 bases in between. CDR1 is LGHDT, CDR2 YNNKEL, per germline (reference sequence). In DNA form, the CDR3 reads TGTGCCAGCAGCTTTGGACAGACAACCGGGGAGCTGTTTTTT. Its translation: CASSFGQTTGELFF.